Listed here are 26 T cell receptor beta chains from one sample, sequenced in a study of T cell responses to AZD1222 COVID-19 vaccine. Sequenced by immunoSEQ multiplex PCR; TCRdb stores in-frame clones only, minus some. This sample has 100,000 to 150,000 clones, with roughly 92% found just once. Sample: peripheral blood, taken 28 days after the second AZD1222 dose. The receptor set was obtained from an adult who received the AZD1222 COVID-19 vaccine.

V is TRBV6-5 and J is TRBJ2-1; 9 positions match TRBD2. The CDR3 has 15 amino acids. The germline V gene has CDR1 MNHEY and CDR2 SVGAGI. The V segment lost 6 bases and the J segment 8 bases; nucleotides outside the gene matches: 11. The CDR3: CASRTLGGRAYEQFF. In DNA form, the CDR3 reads TGTGCCAGCAGGACACTTGGCGGGAGGGCCTATGAGCAGTTCTTC.

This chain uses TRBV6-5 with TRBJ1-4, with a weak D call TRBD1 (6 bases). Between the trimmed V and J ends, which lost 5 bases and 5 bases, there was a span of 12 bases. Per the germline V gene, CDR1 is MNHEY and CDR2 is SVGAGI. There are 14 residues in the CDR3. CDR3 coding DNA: TGTGCCAGCAGTAACAGAGGACAGAATGAAAAACTGTTTTTT. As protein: CASSNRGQNEKLFF.

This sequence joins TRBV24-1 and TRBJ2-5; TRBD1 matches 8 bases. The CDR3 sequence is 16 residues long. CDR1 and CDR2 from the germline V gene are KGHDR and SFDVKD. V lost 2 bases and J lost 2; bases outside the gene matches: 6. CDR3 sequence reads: CATSDSARTGQETQYF. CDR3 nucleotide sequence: TGTGCCACCAGTGATTCCGCTCGGACAGGGCAAGAGACCCAGTACTTC.

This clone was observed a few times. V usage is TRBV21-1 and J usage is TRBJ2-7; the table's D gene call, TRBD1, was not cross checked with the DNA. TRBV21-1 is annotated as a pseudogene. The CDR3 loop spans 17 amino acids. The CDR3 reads CASSKYGANSPAREQYF. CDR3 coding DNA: TGTGCCAGCAGCAAATATGGGGCAAACTCCCCGGCGAGGGAGCAGTACTTC.

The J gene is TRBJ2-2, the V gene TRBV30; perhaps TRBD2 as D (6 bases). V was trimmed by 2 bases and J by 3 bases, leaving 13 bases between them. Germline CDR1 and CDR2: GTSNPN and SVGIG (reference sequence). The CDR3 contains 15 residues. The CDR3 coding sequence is TGTGCCTGGAGTAAGGGCGGGGAGGACACCGGGGAGCTGTTTTTT. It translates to CAWSKGGEDTGELFF.

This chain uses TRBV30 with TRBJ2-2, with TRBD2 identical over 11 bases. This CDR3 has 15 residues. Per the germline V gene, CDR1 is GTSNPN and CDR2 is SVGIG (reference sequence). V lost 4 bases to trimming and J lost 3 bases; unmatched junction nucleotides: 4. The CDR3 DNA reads TGTGCCTGGACGACTAGCGGGATTCACACCGGGGAGCTGTTTTTT. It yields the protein CAWTTSGIHTGELFF. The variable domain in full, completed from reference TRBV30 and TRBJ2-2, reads SQTIHQWPATLVQPVGSPLSLECTVEGTSNPNLYWYRQAAGRGLQLLFYSVGIGQISSEVPQNLSASRPQDRQFILSSKKLLLSDSGFYLCAWTTSGIHTGELFFGEGSRLTVL.

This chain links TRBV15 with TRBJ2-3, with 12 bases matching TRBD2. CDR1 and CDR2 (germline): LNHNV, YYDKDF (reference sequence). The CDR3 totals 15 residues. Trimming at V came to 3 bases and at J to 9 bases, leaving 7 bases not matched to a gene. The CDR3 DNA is TGTGCCACCAGCAGGTCCGGGACTAGCGGGCCCACGCAGTATTTT. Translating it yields CATSRSGTSGPTQYF.

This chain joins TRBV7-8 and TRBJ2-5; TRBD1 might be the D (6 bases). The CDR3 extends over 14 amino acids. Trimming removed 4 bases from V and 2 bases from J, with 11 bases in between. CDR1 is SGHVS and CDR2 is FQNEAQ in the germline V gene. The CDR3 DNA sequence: TGTGCCAGCAGCTCAGGGGATAGGCAAGAGACCCAGTACTTC. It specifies CASSSGDRQETQYF.

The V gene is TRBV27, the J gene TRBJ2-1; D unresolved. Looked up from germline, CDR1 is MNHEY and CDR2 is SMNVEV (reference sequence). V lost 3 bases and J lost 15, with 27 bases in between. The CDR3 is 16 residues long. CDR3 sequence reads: CASSFRSKDRDHGGFF. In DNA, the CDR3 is TGTGCCAGCAGTTTTCGTTCTAAAGACCGCGACCACGGCGGGTTCTTC.

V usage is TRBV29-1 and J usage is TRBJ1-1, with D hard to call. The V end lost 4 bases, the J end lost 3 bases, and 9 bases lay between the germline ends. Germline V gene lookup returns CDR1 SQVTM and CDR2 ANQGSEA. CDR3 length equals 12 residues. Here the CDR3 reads CSVGQRYTEAFF. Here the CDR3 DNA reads TGCAGCGTTGGGCAGAGGTACACTGAAGCTTTCTTT.

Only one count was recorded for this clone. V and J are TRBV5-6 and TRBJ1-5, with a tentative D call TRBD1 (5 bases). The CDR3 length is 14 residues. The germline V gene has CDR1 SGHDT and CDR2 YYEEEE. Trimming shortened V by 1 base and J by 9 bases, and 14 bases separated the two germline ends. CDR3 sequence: CASSLMGDPPPQHF. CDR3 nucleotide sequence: TGTGCCAGCAGCTTGATGGGGGATCCTCCGCCCCAGCATTTT.

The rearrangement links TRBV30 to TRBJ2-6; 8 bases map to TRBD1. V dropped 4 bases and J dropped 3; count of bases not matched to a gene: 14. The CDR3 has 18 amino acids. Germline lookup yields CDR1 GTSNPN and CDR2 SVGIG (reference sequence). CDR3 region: CAWTRGPGWEIGANVLTF. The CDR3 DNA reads TGTGCCTGGACCAGGGGGCCAGGGTGGGAAATTGGGGCCAACGTCCTGACTTTC.

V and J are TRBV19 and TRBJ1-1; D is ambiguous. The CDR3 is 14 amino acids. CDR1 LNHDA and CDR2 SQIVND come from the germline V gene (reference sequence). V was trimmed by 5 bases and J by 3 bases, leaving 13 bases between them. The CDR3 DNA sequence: TGTGCCAGTAGTTCACAGCCTTCGCACACTGAAGCTTTCTTT. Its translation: CASSSQPSHTEAFF. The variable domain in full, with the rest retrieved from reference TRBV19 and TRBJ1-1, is DGGITQSPKYLFRKEGQNVTLSCEQNLNHDAMYWYRQDPGQGLRLIYYSQIVNDFQKGDIAEGYSVSREKKESFPLTVTSAQKNPTAFYLCASSSQPSHTEAFFGQGTRLTVV.

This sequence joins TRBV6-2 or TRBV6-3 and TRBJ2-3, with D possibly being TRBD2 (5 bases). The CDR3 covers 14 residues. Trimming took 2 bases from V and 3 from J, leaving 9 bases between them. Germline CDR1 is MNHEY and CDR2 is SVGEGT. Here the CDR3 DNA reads TGTGCCAGCAGTTACCTGGACTTGACAGATACGCAGTATTTT. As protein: CASSYLDLTDTQYF.

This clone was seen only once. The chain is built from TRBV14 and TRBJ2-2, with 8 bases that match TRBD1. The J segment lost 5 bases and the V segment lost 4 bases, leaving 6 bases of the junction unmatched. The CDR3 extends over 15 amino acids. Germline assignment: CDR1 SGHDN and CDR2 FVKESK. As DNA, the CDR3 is TGTGCCAGCAGCCGCGGACAGGGCGTGACCGGGGAGCTGTTTTTT. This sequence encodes CASSRGQGVTGELFF.

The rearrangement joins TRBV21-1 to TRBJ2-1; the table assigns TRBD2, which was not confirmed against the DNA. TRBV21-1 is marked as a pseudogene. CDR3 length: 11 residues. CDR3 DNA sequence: TGTGCCAGCACCAGGGAGGATGAGCAGTTCTTC. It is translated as CASTREDEQFF.

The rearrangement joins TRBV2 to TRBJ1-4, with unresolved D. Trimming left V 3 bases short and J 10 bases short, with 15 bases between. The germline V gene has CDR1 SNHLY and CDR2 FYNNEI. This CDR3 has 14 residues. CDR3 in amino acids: CASSDTEQRRKLFF. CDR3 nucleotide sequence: TGTGCCAGCAGTGACACAGAACAAAGAAGAAAACTGTTTTTT.

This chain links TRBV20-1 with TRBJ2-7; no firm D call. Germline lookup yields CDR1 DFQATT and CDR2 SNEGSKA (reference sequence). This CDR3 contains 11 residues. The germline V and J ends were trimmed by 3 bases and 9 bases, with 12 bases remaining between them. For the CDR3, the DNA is TGCAGTGCTAGTTCGGGCGTGGGGCAGTACTTC. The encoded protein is CSASSGVGQYF.

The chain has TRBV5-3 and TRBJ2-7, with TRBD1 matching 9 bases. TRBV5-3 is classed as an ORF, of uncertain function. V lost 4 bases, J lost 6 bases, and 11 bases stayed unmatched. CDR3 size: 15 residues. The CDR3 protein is CARSLGTGKAGEQYF. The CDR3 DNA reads TGTGCCAGAAGCCTCGGGACAGGGAAAGCAGGCGAGCAGTACTTC.

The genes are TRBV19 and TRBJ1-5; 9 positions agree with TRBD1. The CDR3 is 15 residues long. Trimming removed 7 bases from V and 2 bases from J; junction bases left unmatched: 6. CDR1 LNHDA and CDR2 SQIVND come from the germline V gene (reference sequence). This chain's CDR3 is CASMGQGRGNQPQHF. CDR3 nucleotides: TGTGCCAGTATGGGACAGGGTAGGGGCAATCAGCCCCAGCATTTT.

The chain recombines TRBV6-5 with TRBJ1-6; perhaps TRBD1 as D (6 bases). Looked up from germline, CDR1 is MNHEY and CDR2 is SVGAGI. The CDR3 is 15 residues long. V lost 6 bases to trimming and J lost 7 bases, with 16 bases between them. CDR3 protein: CASSDNRAGNSPLHF. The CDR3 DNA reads TGTGCCAGCAGCGACAACAGGGCTGGAAATTCACCCCTCCACTTT.

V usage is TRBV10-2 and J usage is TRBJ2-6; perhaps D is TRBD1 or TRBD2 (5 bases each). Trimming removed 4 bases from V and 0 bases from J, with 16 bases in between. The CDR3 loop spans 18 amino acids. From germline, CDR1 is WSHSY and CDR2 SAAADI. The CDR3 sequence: CASSGGRPRNSGANVLTF. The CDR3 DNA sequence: TGCGCCAGCAGTGGGGGACGCCCGAGAAACTCTGGGGCCAACGTCCTGACTTTC.

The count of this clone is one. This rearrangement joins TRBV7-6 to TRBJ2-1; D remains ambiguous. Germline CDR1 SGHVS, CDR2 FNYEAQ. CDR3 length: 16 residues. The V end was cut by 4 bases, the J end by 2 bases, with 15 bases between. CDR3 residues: CASSSRPNGTYNEQFF. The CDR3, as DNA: TGTGCCAGCAGCTCCAGACCAAATGGGACCTACAATGAGCAGTTCTTC.

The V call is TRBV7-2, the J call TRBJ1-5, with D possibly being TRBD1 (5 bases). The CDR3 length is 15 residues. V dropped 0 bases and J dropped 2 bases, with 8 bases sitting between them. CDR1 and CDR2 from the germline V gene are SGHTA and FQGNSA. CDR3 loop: CASSLAGGGNQPQHF. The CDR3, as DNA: TGTGCCAGCAGCTTAGCGGGGGGGGGCAATCAGCCCCAGCATTTT.

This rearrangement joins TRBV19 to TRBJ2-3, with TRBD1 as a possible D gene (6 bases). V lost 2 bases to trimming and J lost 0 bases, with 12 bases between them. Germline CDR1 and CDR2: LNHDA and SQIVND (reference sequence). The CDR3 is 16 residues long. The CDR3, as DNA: TGTGCCAGTAGTATATGGGGGCGGAGTAGCACAGATACGCAGTATTTT. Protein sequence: CASSIWGRSSTDTQYF.

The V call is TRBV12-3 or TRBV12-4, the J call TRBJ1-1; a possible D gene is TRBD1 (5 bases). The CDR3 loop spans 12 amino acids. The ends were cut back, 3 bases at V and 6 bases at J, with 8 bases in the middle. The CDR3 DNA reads TGTGCCAGCAGTTTCCAGGGCCCTGAAGCTTTCTTT. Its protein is CASSFQGPEAFF.